This T cell receptor (beta chain) was observed in a study of blood T cell repertoires in COVID-19. Across the whole study: Some COVID-19 samples were acute and others convalescent; all came from the United States, Italy and Spain. T cells, B-cell-depleted T cells, or PBMCs provided the cDNA or gDNA that served as material.

CDR1 is SGHDN, CDR2 FVKESK, per germline. Trimming cost V 4 bases and J 3 bases, with 13 bases left between them. CDR3 size: 14 residues. As processed by the authors: Reference gene primer amplification gave estimated nucleated cell counts. The assay was immunoSEQ multiplex PCR, and TCRdb's table has in-frame clones only and misses some. The DNA gave D and trimming, while V, J and clone size come from that table. This sample carries around 37,000 clones, around 87% of them seen once, and the ten largest clones take approximately 1.9%. The sequencing input was peripheral blood. The TCR originated in a man in his fifties or sixties with active or convalescent COVID-19. This chain links TRBV14 with TRBJ2-7, with D possibly being TRBD1 (6 bases). CDR3 amino acids: CASSLIGTIYEQYF. CDR3 in DNA: TGTGCCAGCAGCCTAATAGGGACAATCTACGAGCAGTACTTC.